These T cell receptor beta chains were read from a single sample in a study of prognosis after radiotherapy for stage I lung cancer. TCRdb analysed the multiplex PCR reads with MiXCR anew, one entry per CDR3 protein. The top ten clones hold more than 10% of a sample with about 14,000 distinct CDR3 sequences, roughly a quarter of them seen once. The sample consisted of PBMCs, taken before or after stereotactic body radiation therapy (not recorded which). The source is a donor at least 50 years old with non-small cell lung cancer. Each CDR3 is given with its conserved first and last residue. The D gene is left open where the match is weak. The size entry is marked missing in some rows and otherwise reads once, few, many or a size class.

j_call: TRBJ2-7; d_call: .; v_call: TRBV20-1; clone_size: many; cdr3_aa: CSANDLLGGTEQYF; cdr3_nt: TGCAGTGCTAACGACTTGCTTGGAGGGACCGAGCAGTACTTC
j_call: TRBJ1-1; d_call: .; v_call: TRBV20-1; clone_size: many; cdr3_aa: CSARQGVNHYRAFF; cdr3_nt: TGCAGTGCTAGACAGGGAGTTAACCATTACCGAGCTTTCTTT
j_call: TRBJ1-3; d_call: TRBD1; v_call: TRBV4-1; clone_size: few; cdr3_aa: CASSQTETGSGNTIYF; cdr3_nt: TGCGCCAGCAGCCAAACCGAGACAGGGTCTGGAAACACCATATATTTT
j_call: TRBJ2-2; d_call: .; v_call: TRBV20-1; clone_size: many; cdr3_aa: CSARDPARSTGELFF; cdr3_nt: TGCAGTGCTAGAGATCCAGCCAGAAGTACCGGGGAGCTGTTTTTT
j_call: TRBJ2-5; d_call: TRBD1; v_call: TRBV20-1; clone_size: many; cdr3_aa: CSASLIGQGFETQYF; cdr3_nt: TGCAGTGCTAGCTTGATCGGACAGGGATTCGAGACCCAGTACTTC
j_call: TRBJ1-2; d_call: TRBD1; v_call: TRBV27; clone_size: .; cdr3_aa: CASRSGERTGGYYGYTF; cdr3_nt: TGTGCCAGCAGGAGTGGGGAACGCACAGGGGGGTACTATGGCTACACCTTC
j_call: TRBJ1-5; d_call: .; v_call: TRBV4-2; clone_size: many; cdr3_aa: CASSQGEGRSNQPQHF; cdr3_nt: TGTGCCAGCAGCCAAGGGGAGGGCCGGAGCAATCAGCCCCAGCATTTT
j_call: TRBJ1-2; d_call: .; v_call: TRBV19; clone_size: many; cdr3_aa: CASSEKARAYGYTF; cdr3_nt: TGTGCCAGTAGCGAAAAAGCCAGGGCATATGGCTACACCTTC
j_call: TRBJ2-7; d_call: TRBD1; v_call: TRBV9; clone_size: .; cdr3_aa: CASSVAGQGFYEQYF; cdr3_nt: TGTGCCAGCAGCGTAGCCGGACAGGGATTCTACGAGCAGTACTTC
j_call: TRBJ2-7; d_call: .; v_call: TRBV29-1; clone_size: many; cdr3_aa: CSVEELVGYEQYF; cdr3_nt: TGCAGCGTTGAAGAATTGGTAGGTTACGAGCAGTACTTC
j_call: TRBJ1-4; d_call: .; v_call: TRBV7-8; clone_size: many; cdr3_aa: CASSLALQGRKLFF; cdr3_nt: TGTGCCAGCAGCTTAGCGCTCCAGGGGAGAAAACTGTTTTTT
j_call: TRBJ2-5; d_call: TRBD2; v_call: TRBV5-1; clone_size: many; cdr3_aa: CASSSGQTSGSQETQYF; cdr3_nt: TGCGCCAGCAGCTCCGGACAGACTAGCGGATCTCAAGAGACCCAGTACTTC
j_call: TRBJ2-4; d_call: TRBD1; v_call: TRBV28; clone_size: many; cdr3_aa: CASSPQGNIQYF; cdr3_nt: TGTGCCAGCAGCCCACAGGGGAACATTCAGTACTTC
j_call: TRBJ2-4; d_call: .; v_call: TRBV3-1; clone_size: many; cdr3_aa: CASSQPRDRHGLAKNIQYF; cdr3_nt: TGTGCCAGCAGCCAACCCCGGGACCGACACGGCCTAGCCAAAAACATTCAGTACTTC
j_call: TRBJ2-1; d_call: TRBD2; v_call: TRBV5-1; clone_size: medium-sized; cdr3_aa: CASSHVGGLAGPSSYNEQFF; cdr3_nt: TGCGCCAGCAGCCACGTCGGGGGACTAGCGGGACCTAGCTCCTACAATGAGCAGTTCTTC
j_call: TRBJ1-2; d_call: TRBD1; v_call: TRBV27; clone_size: few; cdr3_aa: CASRRGERTGVYYGYTF; cdr3_nt: TGTGCCAGCAGGAGGGGGGAACGCACAGGGGTGTACTATGGCTACACCTTC
j_call: TRBJ2-7; d_call: .; v_call: TRBV20-1; clone_size: many; cdr3_aa: CSATGFREVPYEQYF; cdr3_nt: TGCAGTGCTACGGGGTTTAGGGAGGTCCCCTACGAGCAGTACTTC
j_call: TRBJ1-2; d_call: TRBD1; v_call: TRBV28; clone_size: many; cdr3_aa: CASSLDRAYGYTF; cdr3_nt: TGTGCCAGCAGTTTAGACAGGGCCTATGGCTACACCTTC
j_call: TRBJ1-1; d_call: .; v_call: TRBV19; clone_size: many; cdr3_aa: CASTAGRGGTEAFF; cdr3_nt: TGTGCCAGTACCGCAGGGAGGGGTGGCACTGAAGCTTTCTTT
j_call: TRBJ1-1; d_call: .; v_call: TRBV5-1; clone_size: medium-sized; cdr3_aa: CASSLLGQLNTEAFF; cdr3_nt: TGCGCCAGCAGCTTGTTAGGACAGCTGAACACTGAAGCTTTCTTT
j_call: TRBJ2-4; d_call: .; v_call: TRBV2; clone_size: many; cdr3_aa: CASSDSGAKNIQYF; cdr3_nt: TGTGCCAGCAGTGACTCAGGGGCTAAAAACATTCAGTACTTC
j_call: TRBJ1-1; d_call: .; v_call: TRBV7-3; clone_size: many; cdr3_aa: CASSPHPGTNTEAFF; cdr3_nt: TGTGCCAGCAGCCCCCACCCCGGCACGAACACTGAAGCTTTCTTT
j_call: TRBJ2-1; d_call: TRBD1; v_call: TRBV18; clone_size: many; cdr3_aa: CASSWTGGYNEQFF; cdr3_nt: TGTGCCAGCTCATGGACAGGAGGCTACAATGAGCAGTTCTTC
j_call: TRBJ2-1; d_call: .; v_call: TRBV18; clone_size: many; cdr3_aa: CASSPQSLAQRGVEKFF; cdr3_nt: TGTGCCAGCTCACCACAATCCCTAGCGCAAAGAGGGGTAGAAAAGTTCTTC
j_call: TRBJ1-4; d_call: .; v_call: TRBV28; clone_size: many; cdr3_aa: CASGFVDTGNEKLFF; cdr3_nt: TGTGCCAGCGGGTTTGTGGACACGGGTAATGAAAAACTGTTTTTT
j_call: TRBJ1-6; d_call: TRBD1; v_call: TRBV2; clone_size: medium-sized; cdr3_aa: CASNELRDRDSPLHF; cdr3_nt: TGTGCCAGCAATGAATTGAGGGACAGAGATTCACCCCTCCACTTT
j_call: TRBJ2-7; d_call: TRBD1; v_call: TRBV7-9; clone_size: .; cdr3_aa: CASSLGWTGQSYEQYF; cdr3_nt: TGTGCCAGCAGCTTAGGGTGGACAGGACAATCCTACGAGCAGTACTTC
j_call: TRBJ2-7; d_call: TRBD1; v_call: TRBV6-9; clone_size: medium-sized; cdr3_aa: CASRLRQGSAYEQYF; cdr3_nt: TGTGCCAGCAGACTCCGACAGGGGTCGGCCTACGAGCAGTACTTC
j_call: TRBJ2-2; d_call: TRBD1; v_call: TRBV18; clone_size: many; cdr3_aa: CASSPDRPPRGELFF; cdr3_nt: TGTGCCAGCTCGCCGGACAGGCCTCCGCGCGGGGAGCTGTTTTTT
j_call: TRBJ2-7; d_call: .; v_call: TRBV28; clone_size: medium-sized; cdr3_aa: CASSLTPLKHSSYEQYF; cdr3_nt: TGTGCCAGCAGTTTAACCCCACTAAAACACTCCTCCTACGAGCAGTACTTC